This TCR beta chain emerged from a study of T cell responses to AZD1222 COVID-19 vaccine. Study information: Pooled in the analysis were second doses at about 4 or about 12 weeks. Overall study results and limits: Dominant CD4 TCR responses targeted spike regions 160-218 and 743-854. Unmutated variant regions are reportedly targeted by nearly half of spike-specific TCRs.

The V end was cut by 8 bases, the J end by 3 bases, with 14 bases between. Germline assignment: CDR1 SGHDN and CDR2 FVKESK. The CDR3 is made up of 14 amino acids. Profiled with immunoSEQ multiplex PCR; TCRdb holds only in-frame clones, not every one. This sample yields 130,000 or so clones, of which 93% are seen a single time; 4.5% to 6% belongs to the top ten. With regard to this clone: Its antigen is not known.

This receptor was identified in an adult in good health. The chain combines TRBV14 with TRBJ1-5; TRBD1 is a possible D gene (5 bases). Here the sequenced sample was peripheral blood, taken on day 0 of AZD1222 vaccination. CDR3 in amino acids: CASLSARVNQPQHF. DNA for the CDR3: TGTGCCAGCCTCTCGGCCAGGGTCAATCAGCCCCAGCATTTT.